The 15 T cell receptor beta chains in this list originate from one sample, sequenced in a study of cytomegalovirus exposure and HLA in healthy donors. The study ran its PCR with 60 Vbeta and 13 Jbeta primers. Clones were sequenced by immunoSEQ multiplex PCR, and TCRdb holds only the in-frame ones, with some missing. This table has some 120,000 clones, approximately 17% appearing once. The material sequenced was PBMCs. These receptors originate from a female donor in good health and CMV-seropositive.

This clone turned up a few times. The genes are TRBV10-3 and TRBJ1-6, with 8 bases matching TRBD1. V lost 6 bases, J lost 1 base, and 5 bases stayed unmatched. CDR1 ENHRY and CDR2 SYGVKD come from the germline V gene. The CDR3 has 16 residues. The CDR3 is CAISGQGGSYNSPLHF. CDR3 coding DNA: TGTGCCATCAGCGGACAGGGAGGATCCTATAATTCACCCCTCCACTTT.

This rearrangement joins TRBV6-1 to TRBJ1-5, with 12 bases that match TRBD1. V dropped 2 bases and J dropped 11; count of bases not matched to a gene: 7. The CDR3 totals 15 residues. Germline values: CDR1 MNHNS, CDR2 SASEGT. CDR3 DNA sequence: TGTGCCAGCAGTGAACTGGGACAGGGGGCGTGGGCCCAGCATTTT. It translates to CASSELGQGAWAQHF.

Worth noting for this clone: An end of the junction differs from the germline gene, which may be a read error. The chain has TRBV25-1 and TRBJ1-2, with D maybe TRBD1 (5 bases). The CDR3 sequence is 14 residues long. CDR1 is MGHDK and CDR2 is SYGVNS in the germline V gene. The CDR3 region has the DNA TGTGCCAGCGGTGAGGACACAAAAAACTATGGCTACACCTTC. The encoded protein is CASGEDTKNYGYTF.

This clone has just a few counts. The rearrangement links TRBV1 to TRBJ2-1; the table's D call TRBD2 went unverified against the DNA. TRBV1 is described as a pseudogene. The CDR3 runs to 18 residues. The CDR3 DNA reads TGCACCAGCAGCCAAGATCTTGTGGGGGGACGCTCCTACAATGAGCAGTTCTTC. The encoded protein is CTSSQDLVGGRSYNEQFF.

This clone was recorded a few times. The CDR3 DNA follows: TGTGCCAGCAGTGAAGTTGGGGACTCCTCCTATAATTCACCCCTCCACTTT. This translates into CASSEVGDSSYNSPLHF. The chain couples TRBV6-1 to TRBJ1-6, with D perhaps TRBD1 (5 bases). In germline, CDR1 is MNHNS, CDR2 SASEGT. Trimming pared 1 base from V and 0 bases from J, leaving 10 bases between. There are 17 residues in the CDR3.

V gene TRBV7-9 combines with J gene TRBJ1-2, with a possible D match to TRBD1 (6 bases). CDR3 length: 15 amino acids. The germline CDR1 and CDR2 sequences are SEHNR and FQNEAQ (reference sequence). The germline V and J ends were trimmed by 5 bases and 7 bases, with 20 bases remaining between them. CDR3 sequence reads: CASSPGTISYGGYTF. The DNA for the CDR3 is TGTGCCAGCAGCCCCGGGACAATCTCTTATGGTGGCTACACCTTC.

V usage is TRBV11-1 and J usage is TRBJ2-3; the match to TRBD2 covers 9 bases. This CDR3 is built from 18 residues. The V and J ends lost 1 base and 2 bases, in that order; junction bases with no gene match: 10. In germline, CDR1 is SGHAT, CDR2 FQDESV (reference sequence). The CDR3 coding sequence is TGTGCCAGCAGCTTAGTGTTTTCGACTAGCGGCACCACAGATACGCAGTATTTT. This encodes CASSLVFSTSGTTDTQYF.

The rearrangement links TRBV28 to TRBJ1-5; possibly TRBD1 for D (6 bases). CDR1 is MDHEN and CDR2 is SYDVKM in the germline V gene. The V and J ends lost 6 bases and 3 bases respectively, with 12 bases between them. The CDR3 sequence is 14 residues long. CDR3 in amino acids: CASRNTGNNQPQHF. CDR3 nucleotide sequence: TGTGCCAGCAGGAATACAGGGAACAATCAGCCCCAGCATTTT.

V usage is TRBV25-1 and J usage is TRBJ2-7; D perhaps matches TRBD2 (6 bases). Trimming left V 6 bases short and J 6 bases short, with 18 bases between. This CDR3 spans 14 amino acids. Germline V gene sequence: CDR1 MGHDK, CDR2 SYGVNS. CDR3 sequence reads: CASRTTEGPGEQYF. The CDR3 nucleotides read TGTGCCAGCAGGACAACGGAGGGACCTGGCGAGCAGTACTTC.

This clone appeared a single time. This rearrangement joins TRBV9 to TRBJ2-1; D perhaps matches TRBD2 (7 bases). V was clipped by 0 bases and J by 5 bases, with 24 bases between them. The germline CDR1 and CDR2 sequences are SGDLS and YYNGEE. The CDR3 runs 19 residues. In DNA form, the CDR3 reads TGTGCCAGCAGCGTAGGATTTTGGATGGGGGCGGGAGATGACAATGAGCAGTTCTTC. This encodes CASSVGFWMGAGDDNEQFF.

This clone was seen only once. The chain uses TRBV6-5 and TRBJ2-2, with D perhaps TRBD2 (5 bases). V was trimmed by 2 bases and J by 3 bases, leaving 13 bases between them. Germline values: CDR1 MNHEY, CDR2 SVGAGI. This CDR3 is built from 16 residues. CDR3 protein: CASSYVVRAHTGELFF. Here the CDR3 DNA reads TGTGCCAGCAGTTACGTCGTGAGGGCCCACACCGGGGAGCTGTTTTTT.

V gene TRBV15 combines with J gene TRBJ2-7, with 7 bases matching TRBD2. The CDR3 sequence is 16 residues long. CDR1 LNHNV and CDR2 YYDKDF come from the germline V gene (reference sequence). The V segment lost 0 bases and the J segment 2 bases; nucleotides outside the gene matches: 7. The CDR3 here is CATSRDPGGTPYEQYF. DNA of the CDR3: TGTGCCACCAGCAGAGATCCGGGGGGTACCCCCTACGAGCAGTACTTC.

This clone was picked up a small number of times. The chain carries TRBV28 and TRBJ2-7, with D possibly being TRBD1 (5 bases). The CDR3 runs to 15 residues. From germline, CDR1 is MDHEN and CDR2 SYDVKM. V gave up 5 bases and J gave up 0 bases, with 14 bases separating them. CDR3 DNA: TGTGCCAGCAGTCCCATGGACAAATTCTCCTACGAGCAGTACTTC. It yields the protein CASSPMDKFSYEQYF.

V gene TRBV29-1 combines with J gene TRBJ1-1; tentatively, D is TRBD1 (6 bases). V shed 7 bases and J shed 4 bases, with 16 bases lying between them. The CDR3 extends over 13 amino acids. Germline lookup yields CDR1 SQVTM and CDR2 ANQGSEA. The DNA of the CDR3 is TGCAGCGCCAAGGACAGTACGAGCACTGAAGCTTTCTTT. Its translation is CSAKDSTSTEAFF.

The gene calls are TRBV2 and TRBJ2-5; a weak D match, TRBD2 (6 bases). V was cut by 7 bases and J by 4 bases, with 16 bases left in between. Germline-derived CDR1 and CDR2 are SNHLY and FYNNEI. CDR3 length: 14 amino acids. The CDR3 loop is CASTSGDSGETQYF. As DNA, the CDR3 is TGTGCCAGCACCTCGGGGGATTCTGGAGAGACCCAGTACTTC.